These 27 T cell receptor beta chains share one sample of origin, sequenced in a study of CD8 T cells in ankylosing spondylitis (TCRdb year 2017). The library came from 5' RACE. TCRdb names Illumina HiSeq 2500 as the instrument used. Clones were called with MiXCR by TCRdb after fastp trimmed the public reads at Q25, and only in-frame beta chains were retained. One record per CDR3 amino acid sequence lists the most common genes and DNA. This sample is represented by roughly 90,000 distinct CDR3 sequences; 8% to 10% of them were singletons. 9.9% of the sample is in the top ten clones. The specimen was blood, either unsorted or a sorted T cell fraction (not recorded which). These TCRs come from a male donor with ankylosing spondylitis or in good health (not recorded which).

This clonotype was observed many times. The rearrangement links TRBV10-3 to TRBJ2-3; 8 nucleotides match TRBD1. Germline V CDR1 and CDR2: ENHRY, SYGVKD. This CDR3 comprises 15 residues. Trimming at V came to 4 bases and at J to 4 bases, leaving 7 bases not matched to a gene. CDR3 residues: CAISATGTGADTQYF. For the CDR3, the DNA is TGTGCCATCAGTGCCACCGGGACAGGTGCAGATACGCAGTATTTT.

This clonotype came up many times. The gene calls are TRBV6-2 or TRBV6-3 and TRBJ1-1, with D perhaps TRBD1 (6 bases). The CDR3 extends over 12 amino acids. Germline V gene lookup returns CDR1 MNHEY and CDR2 SVGEGT. V was cut by 6 bases and J by 5 bases, with 10 bases left in between. CDR3 in DNA: TGTGCCAGCAGGACAGGTCGGACTGAAGCTTTCTTT. Its protein product is CASRTGRTEAFF.

This chain joins TRBV6-1 and TRBJ2-2; no clear D gene. The germline V gene encodes CDR1 MNHNS and CDR2 SASEGT. The CDR3 is 13 residues long. Trimming took 5 bases from V and 6 from J, leaving 10 bases between them. The CDR3 reads CASSRLLPGELFF. The CDR3 coding sequence is TGTGCCAGCAGTCGGTTACTCCCCGGGGAGCTGTTTTTT.

Points on this clonotype: A much larger clone sits a single nucleotide away, making a read error possible. The chain carries TRBV3-1 and TRBJ2-1; TRBD1 matches at 7 bases. The germline CDR1 and CDR2 sequences are LGHDT and YNNKEL (reference sequence). There are 15 residues in the CDR3. CDR3 nucleotide sequence: TGTGTCAGCAGCCGAGAGGGGGCGTATGGGAATGAGCAGTTCTTC. Its protein is CVSSREGAYGNEQFF.

The chain links TRBV7-6 to TRBJ2-1; TRBD2 matches 15 bases. CDR3 length: 17 residues. CDR1 SGHVS and CDR2 FNYEAQ come from the germline V gene. Trimming removed 5 bases from V and 5 bases from J; junction bases left unmatched: 7. The CDR3 nucleotides read TGTGCCAGCAGCCGAGGGACTAGCGGGAGGTCCCACAATGAGCAGTTCTTC. It is translated as CASSRGTSGRSHNEQFF.

This clonotype was detected only a few times. CDR3 amino acids: CASSLEPDSSYEQYF. In DNA, the CDR3 is TGTGCCAGCAGCTTAGAACCCGATAGCAGCTACGAGCAGTACTTC. The rearrangement uses TRBV7-9 and TRBJ2-7, with D unresolved. The V end lost 1 base, the J end lost 3 bases, and 13 bases lay between the germline ends. This CDR3 spans 15 amino acids. Per germline, CDR1 SEHNR and CDR2 FQNEAQ (reference sequence).

This clonotype showed up many times. This chain links TRBV4-2 with TRBJ2-7, with D uncertain. The ends were cut back, 0 bases at V and 3 bases at J, with 9 bases in the middle. Germline loops: CDR1 LGHNA, CDR2 YNFKEQ. The CDR3 covers 14 residues. This CDR3 is CASSQERRRYEQYF. CDR3 sequence (DNA): TGTGCCAGCAGCCAAGAACGAAGACGCTACGAGCAGTACTTC.

This clonotype has ten or more counts. V is TRBV20-1 and J is TRBJ2-1; D is ambiguous. Deletions cut 1 base from V and 4 bases from J, with 8 bases between. The CDR3 has 13 residues. The V gene's germline CDR1 is DFQATT and CDR2 SNEGSKA (reference sequence). The chain's CDR3 is CSARVKLYNEQFF. CDR3 bases: TGCAGTGCTAGAGTCAAGCTATACAATGAGCAGTTCTTC.

This clonotype was counted between two and nine times. Here the CDR3 DNA reads TGTGCCAGCAGCCAGACAGGGATTGACTATGGCTACACCTTC. The encoded protein is CASSQTGIDYGYTF. The rearrangement uses TRBV7-2 and TRBJ1-2; TRBD1 matches at 7 bases. This CDR3 comprises 14 residues. CDR1 and CDR2 from the germline V gene are SGHTA and FQGNSA. The V and J ends lost 5 bases and 3 bases, in that order; junction bases with no gene match: 6.

There are many counts of this clonotype. This rearrangement joins TRBV5-1 to TRBJ2-2; the match to TRBD2 covers 9 bases. Germline CDR1 is SGHRS and CDR2 is YFSETQ. CDR3 length equals 16 residues. The V segment lost 0 bases and the J segment 5 bases; nucleotides outside the gene matches: 5. The CDR3 DNA is TGCGCCAGCAGCTTGGTAGCGGGAGATTCTACCGGGGAGCTGTTTTTT. Translated, it gives CASSLVAGDSTGELFF. The variable domain in full, with the rest retrieved from reference TRBV5-1 and TRBJ2-2, is KAGVTQTPRYLIKTRGQQVTLSCSPISGHRSVSWYQQTPGQGLQFLFEYFSETQRNKGNFPGRFSGRQFSNSRSEMNVSTLELGDSALYLCASSLVAGDSTGELFFGEGSRLTVL.

This chain uses TRBV19 with TRBJ2-5; 12 bases match TRBD2. The CDR3 covers 15 residues. The trim removed 4 bases at V and 4 bases at J, leaving 4 bases unmatched. The germline V gene encodes CDR1 LNHDA and CDR2 SQIVND (reference sequence). CDR3 protein: CASSTASGGGETQYF. For the CDR3, the DNA is TGTGCCAGTAGTACCGCTAGCGGGGGGGGAGAGACCCAGTACTTC.

This clonotype was picked up a small number of times. This chain connects TRBV7-6 to TRBJ2-7, with D perhaps given as TRBD1 or TRBD2 (5 bases each). The V and J ends lost 6 bases and 4 bases respectively, with 10 bases between them. Per the germline V gene, CDR1 is SGHVS and CDR2 is FNYEAQ. The CDR3 is 12 amino acids. CDR3 DNA: TGTGCCAGCAGGGGGGTCGGGTACGAGCAGTACTTC. Its protein is CASRGVGYEQYF.

This clonotype has at least ten counts. This chain connects TRBV4-1 to TRBJ2-7; 8 bases map to TRBD1. Germline CDR1 reads MGHRA; CDR2 reads YSYEKL. The CDR3 spans 14 residues. After removal of 4 bases from V and 4 bases from J, the junction contained 6 bases not matched to a gene. This CDR3 reads CASSLTGERYEQYF. The CDR3 DNA is TGCGCCAGCAGCCTGACAGGGGAGAGGTACGAGCAGTACTTC.

This clonotype was seen ten or more times. The V call is TRBV7-2, the J call TRBJ2-3; TRBD2 aligns across 10 bases. J gave up 3 bases and V 5 bases, and 8 bases lay outside the gene matches. Germline-derived CDR1 and CDR2 are SGHTA and FQGNSA. The CDR3 consists of 16 residues. For the CDR3, the DNA is TGTGCCAGCAGCCGTTCCGGGACTAGCGTAACAGATACGCAGTATTTT. Amino acid sequence: CASSRSGTSVTDTQYF.

This clonotype showed up just a few times. This chain connects TRBV18 to TRBJ1-1; D ambiguous. This CDR3 comprises 14 residues. Germline V gene data show CDR1 as KGHSH and CDR2 as LQKENI. V gave up 6 bases and J gave up 1 base, with 12 bases separating them. CDR3 residues: CASSPEIGNTEAFF. CDR3 DNA: TGTGCCAGCTCCCCCGAGATTGGGAACACTGAAGCTTTCTTT. The full variable domain, in which reference TRBV18 and TRBJ1-1 provide the parts outside the CDR3, is NAGVMQNPRHLVRRRGQEARLRCSPMKGHSHVYWYRQLPEEGLKFMVYLQKENIIDESGMPKERFSAEFPKEGPSILRIQQVVRGDSAAYFCASSPEIGNTEAFFGQGTRLTVV.

This clonotype was observed a handful of times. V gene TRBV7-9 combines with J gene TRBJ1-2; TRBD1 agrees at 7 bases. The CDR3 is 14 residues long. Trimming removed 1 base from V and 6 bases from J; junction bases left unmatched: 5. CDR1 and CDR2 from the germline V gene are SEHNR and FQNEAQ (reference sequence). CDR3 protein: CASSLGPQGDGYTF. The DNA of the CDR3 is TGTGCCAGCAGCTTAGGTCCGCAGGGGGATGGCTACACCTTC.

This clonotype was seen ten or more times. The CDR3 DNA reads TGTGCCAGCACCACCGGGACTCCTTCCTACAATGAGCAGTTCTTC. It encodes CASTTGTPSYNEQFF. The V and J genes are TRBV7-2 and TRBJ2-1; tentative D call: TRBD2 (6 bases). This CDR3 is 15 amino acids long. Trimming took off 7 bases at V and 1 base at J, with 14 bases between the two ends. Germline assignment: CDR1 SGHTA and CDR2 FQGNSA. The complete variable domain, with remaining parts taken from reference TRBV7-2 and TRBJ2-1, reads GAGVSQSPSNKVTEKGKDVELRCDPISGHTALYWYRQSLGQGLEFLIYFQGNSAPDKSGLPSDRFSAERTGGSVSTLTIQRTQQEDSAVYLCASTTGTPSYNEQFFGPGTRLTVL.

This clonotype has more than one count but fewer than ten. This chain joins TRBV7-2 and TRBJ1-1; 7 nucleotides match TRBD1. J lost 1 base, V lost 5 bases, and 7 bases had no gene match. CDR3 length: 15 amino acids. Germline lookup yields CDR1 SGHTA and CDR2 FQGNSA. CDR3 nucleotide sequence: TGTGCCAGCAGCCCGTACAGGGGAGGGAACACTGAAGCTTTCTTT. This gives the protein CASSPYRGGNTEAFF.

This clonotype was seen repeatedly, ten times or more. The genes are TRBV7-2 and TRBJ2-7; possible D gene TRBD2, 5 bases. V dropped 1 base and J dropped 0 bases, with 7 bases sitting between them. Germline loops: CDR1 SGHTA, CDR2 FQGNSA. The CDR3 loop spans 14 amino acids. CDR3 bases: TGTGCCAGCAGCTTAGTAGGGAGCTCCTACGAGCAGTACTTC. Amino acid sequence: CASSLVGSSYEQYF.

This clonotype was recorded at least ten times. The chain couples TRBV20-1 to TRBJ2-7; D uncertain. The ends were cut back, 5 bases at V and 2 bases at J, with 7 bases in the middle. CDR1 and CDR2 from the germline V gene are DFQATT and SNEGSKA (reference sequence). This CDR3 comprises 11 residues. The CDR3 DNA sequence: TGCAGTGCTCCTTCGGCCTACGAGCAGTACTTC. Its protein product is CSAPSAYEQYF.

There are many counts of this clonotype. This chain joins TRBV18 and TRBJ1-2, with 8 bases fitting TRBD1. CDR3 length: 14 residues. The V and J ends lost 2 bases and 6 bases, in that order; junction bases with no gene match: 5. From germline, CDR1 is KGHSH and CDR2 LQKENI. CDR3 nucleotides: TGTGCCAGCTCACCAATGGGACAGGAGAATGGCTACACCTTC. Protein: CASSPMGQENGYTF.

This clonotype was seen at least ten times. This sequence joins TRBV6-1 and TRBJ1-2, with D unresolved. The germline gives CDR1 MNHNS, CDR2 SASEGT. Trimming cost V 5 bases and J 1 base, with 14 bases left between them. The CDR3 extends over 15 amino acids. The CDR3 sequence: CASSPPPLFNYGYTF. The CDR3, as DNA: TGTGCCAGCAGTCCCCCCCCGCTATTTAACTATGGCTACACCTTC.

The table lists this clonotype with many counts. The rearrangement links TRBV29-1 to TRBJ2-7; 11 bases are a match to TRBD1. Germline V gene data show CDR1 as SQVTM and CDR2 as ANQGSEA. The CDR3 runs to 15 residues. With V trimmed by 2 bases and J by 0 bases, 3 bases remained unmatched. The CDR3, as DNA: TGCAGCGTTGAATTAGGGACAGGGGGCTCCTACGAGCAGTACTTC. This translates into CSVELGTGGSYEQYF.

This clonotype has ten or more counts. The junction shows a germline mismatch at one end, possibly a read error. The chain joins TRBV10-3 to TRBJ2-1, with TRBD2 as a possible D gene (9 bases). Germline values: CDR1 ENHRY, CDR2 SYGVKD. The CDR3 sequence is 19 residues long. The CDR3 protein is CAISEWGDRLTSGPNEQFF. The DNA for the CDR3 is TGTGCCATCAGCGAGTGGGGGGACAGGCTTACTAGCGGGCCAAATGAGCAGTTCTTC.

This clonotype was picked up many times. V usage is TRBV7-2 and J usage is TRBJ2-7; D not resolved. Germline V gene lookup returns CDR1 SGHTA and CDR2 FQGNSA. This CDR3 has 15 amino acids. The V end was cut by 2 bases, the J end by 0 bases, with 11 bases between. The chain's CDR3 is CASSLTTAASYEQYF. Written as DNA, the CDR3 is TGTGCCAGCAGCTTAACGACGGCTGCCTCCTACGAGCAGTACTTC.

This clonotype was recorded many times. The genes are TRBV11-2 and TRBJ1-1; D unclear. The length of the CDR3 is 15 residues. V was cut by 5 bases and J by 6 bases, with 19 bases left in between. CDR1 and CDR2 from the germline V gene are SGHAT and FQNNGV. This CDR3 reads CASSQTGILGAEAFF. Here the CDR3 DNA reads TGTGCCAGCAGCCAGACCGGGATTTTGGGTGCTGAAGCTTTCTTT. The entire variable domain, with the rest obtained from reference TRBV11-2 and TRBJ1-1, is as follows: EAGVAQSPRYKIIEKRQSVAFWCNPISGHATLYWYQQILGQGPKLLIQFQNNGVVDDSQLPKDRFSAERLKGVDSTLKIQPAKLEDSAVYLCASSQTGILGAEAFFGQGTRLTVV.

The chain is built from TRBV29-1 and TRBJ2-1; 7 nucleotides align to TRBD2. Germline V lookup: CDR1 SQVTM, CDR2 ANQGSEA. V dropped 7 bases and J dropped 5; count of bases not matched to a gene: 11. This CDR3 has 14 amino acids. The DNA for the CDR3 is TGCAGCGCCGATCGCGGGGGACGGGACAATGAGCAGTTCTTC. Translated: CSADRGGRDNEQFF.